The 6 T cell receptor beta chains in this list originate from one sample, sequenced in a study of T cell changes during pregnancy in multiple sclerosis. Libraries were prepared by immunoSEQ multiplex PCR; TCRdb keeps only in-frame clonotypes and omits some of them. Of more than 65,000 clones in the sample, roughly 90% were seen once. The sample consisted of peripheral blood, taken after pregnancy. These receptors were collected from a female donor in good health, enrolled as a control in a pregnancy study.

CDR3 region: CASSEGLAGGPDTQYF. DNA of the CDR3: TGTGCCAGCAGCGAGGGGCTAGCGGGGGGGCCAGATACGCAGTATTTT. The chain uses TRBV2 and TRBJ2-3, with 12 bases fitting TRBD2. The V and J ends lost 6 bases and 4 bases, in that order; junction bases with no gene match: 8. Germline lookup yields CDR1 SNHLY and CDR2 FYNNEI. The CDR3 has 16 residues.

In its sample, this clone was seen once. J is TRBJ2-7 and V is TRBV19; D perhaps matches TRBD1 (5 bases). The CDR3 has 13 residues. In germline, CDR1 is LNHDA, CDR2 SQIVND (reference sequence). Trimming stripped 10 bases from V and 5 bases from J, with 18 bases between. CDR3 protein: CATSSRVSDEQYF. CDR3 bases: TGTGCCACCTCAAGCAGGGTGAGCGACGAGCAGTACTTC.

The chain is built from TRBV5-1 and TRBJ1-3; 10 nucleotides line up with TRBD1. V shed 0 bases, J shed 3 bases, and the junction held 9 bases outside the gene matches. CDR1 is SGHRS and CDR2 is YFSETQ in the germline V gene. The CDR3 sequence is 18 residues long. Here the CDR3 DNA reads TGCGCCAGCAGCTTGGTTTCCGGGACAGGGGAAGGTGGAAACACCATATATTTT. It specifies CASSLVSGTGEGGNTIYF.

Only one count was recorded for this clone. This chain connects TRBV5-4 to TRBJ1-2; 7 bases are a match to TRBD1. V lost 5 bases, J lost 8 bases, and 12 bases stayed unmatched. CDR3 length: 14 amino acids. Germline CDR1 reads SGHNT; CDR2 reads YYREEE (reference sequence). The DNA of the CDR3 is TGTGCCAGCAGGGCCGGGACAGACTTGAGCGGCTACACCTTC. It is translated as CASRAGTDLSGYTF. The variable domain in full, completed from reference TRBV5-4 and TRBJ1-2, reads ETGVTQSPTHLIKTRGQQVTLRCSSQSGHNTVSWYQQALGQGPQFIFQYYREEENGRGNFPPRFSGLQFPNYSSELNVNALELDDSALYLCASRAGTDLSGYTFGSGTRLTVV.

The rearrangement links TRBV19 to TRBJ2-3, with a tentative D call TRBD2 (6 bases). Germline V gene sequence: CDR1 LNHDA, CDR2 SQIVND (reference sequence). Trimming took off 1 base at V and 3 bases at J, with 11 bases between the two ends. This CDR3 region has 15 residues. The CDR3, as DNA: TGTGCCAGTAGTATAGTGGAGGGAAGGACAGATACGCAGTATTTT. It specifies CASSIVEGRTDTQYF.

The chain uses TRBV13 and TRBJ2-7; 8 bases fit TRBD1. Germline-derived CDR1 and CDR2 are PRHDT and FYEKMQ (reference sequence). The CDR3 length is 16 residues. V lost 4 bases and J lost 3; bases outside the gene matches: 11. CDR3 sequence: CASSSNPDRASYEQYF. As DNA, the CDR3 is TGTGCCAGCAGCTCAAACCCGGACAGGGCAAGCTACGAGCAGTACTTC.